This T cell receptor (beta chain) is from a study of human T cells and chemical hapten exposure. Study outcomes and limitations: Patch test score tracked positively with PT1 expanded TCR counts. After DPC sensitization, TCRs above 1 in 1000 frequency showed no change. Relative to controls, expanded TCRs formed significantly more large CDR3 similarity clusters.

Separate cDNA molecules received unique molecular identifiers, which the library attached to them. Via MiXCR, TCRdb re-called the RACE reads, giving one row per CDR3 protein. The table has about 85,000 distinct CDR3 sequences, 8.5% seen once. Time point here: pre-sensitization, week 0. The treatment: therapeutic diphenylcyclopropenone sensitization with weekly scalp DPC. This clonotype was seen more than once but under ten times. Its antigen remains unidentified. The CDR3 sequence is 12 residues long. Per the germline V gene, CDR1 is SQVTM and CDR2 is ANQGSEA. V was clipped by 8 bases and J by 10 bases, with 18 bases between them.

The rearrangement joins TRBV29-1 to TRBJ2-1; D may match TRBD1 or TRBD2 (5 bases each). The sample was whole blood, taken in connection with sensitization to the hapten diphenylcyclopropenone (DPC). This sequence was found in a man in his forties with alopecia areata. Some clones in this sample may be carry-over from other donors' samples. The CDR3 loop is CSSSGPRREQFF. In nucleotides, the CDR3 is TGCAGCTCTTCGGGACCTAGGCGGGAGCAGTTCTTC.